The sequence of this TCR beta chain was determined in a study of cytomegalovirus exposure and HLA in healthy donors (dated by TCRdb to the late 2010s). Concerning the study at large: In an earlier analysis of under 600 of the donors, about 270 Gb of sequence data and just under 120 million unique TCR beta sequences from 150 million to 200 million T cells were reported. An early release covering 550 to 700 HLA-typed donors comprised about 310 gigabases of sequencing data and 85 million to 100 million unique TCR sequences. The genetic ancestry cluster associated with self-reported Caucasian donors included roughly 84% of the roughly 360 genotyped donors. The study aimed to test whether cataloging public T cell receptors could reveal signatures of past pathogen exposure. The study used immunosequencing to profile the T cell repertoires of approximately 640 subjects and linked those repertoires to cytomegalovirus serostatus. Along with the 666-subject first cohort, a separate validation cohort of over a hundred different subjects was used. The study combined high-throughput TCR immunosequencing, statistical association of individual TCRs with disease status, and machine learning to predict cytomegalovirus infection status. In a later analysis, previously published TCR beta repertoires from fewer than 750 donors were re-analyzed and high-resolution HLA genotyping was added so that TCR occurrence patterns could be studied. The later analysis used no new phenotypic data to find candidate immune exposures, relying instead on TCR beta sequences and their occurrence across donors. An earlier analysis of several hundred of the donors applied high-throughput TCR beta sequencing to assess whether each TCR beta V gene segment acted as functional or pseudogenic. Alongside the repertoire data, information on donor age, sex, ethnicity and CMV serostatus was compiled. Genome-wide SNP genotypes for about 55% of the roughly 670 donors were used in a later genetic analysis, which treated that subset as a discovery cohort. Every discovery cohort repertoire had been produced on one sequencing platform. Class I and class II HLA loci were covered by the typing at four-digit resolution. Typing coverage varied by locus: roughly 629-640 donors for A, B, C, DRB1 and DQB1; approximately 500 for DQA1; approximately 610 for DPA1; under 490 for DPB1. Four to six DR-DQ haplotypes were handled as single units for association and clustering, since linkage in the cohort was strong. Among about 400 genotyped donors of the cohort, an average of approximately 240,000 unique TCR beta nucleotide sequences was sequenced per donor, of which about 19% were non-productive.

Points the paper makes about the study in general: CMV serostatus was the only immune exposure information available for the cohort. When HLA alleles, especially DR and DQ, strongly co-occurred, TCR associations were difficult to assign to individual alleles. The authors suggested that the approach could potentially be generalized to other disease states and immunological phenotypes. Correlated functional status among segregating V segments might reflect linkage disequilibrium, but an unknown experimental factor could not be ruled out. In a later analysis, most CMV-associated TCR beta chains were found to appear HLA-restricted, with HLA associations seemingly driven largely by CMV exposure. Compared with equally common non-associated chains, HLA-associated TCR beta chains in a later analysis were more clonally expanded and had lower generation probabilities. Several of the top co-occurrence clusters appeared to be linked to parvovirus B19, influenza, CMV and Epstein-Barr virus, according to a later analysis. Compared with the roughly 720-donor mean, donors in an Asian-associated ancestry cluster had fewer N-insertions in productive TCRs, according to a later genetic analysis. An earlier analysis of around 600 of the donors showed that most TCR beta V segments appeared in productive rearrangements either about 90% or about 30% of the time, which broadly matched IMGT annotations. A further reported finding was that TCR beta sequences accurately predicted the HLA-A and HLA-B alleles for most subjects in the first cohort. A total of roughly 160 TCR beta chains were listed by the study as associated with cytomegalovirus. Cytomegalovirus status was reported to be diagnosed by the classifier with high specificity and sensitivity in both the original and validation cohorts. A later analysis associated roughly 17,000 TCR beta sequences with specific HLA alleles at a false discovery rate of 0.05. The cohort was sequenced for TCR beta chains only, and without alpha or paired-chain data the features that could be detected were limited. A few of the identified cytomegalovirus-associated TCR beta chains were confirmed in vitro to be specific for cytomegalovirus antigens. In a later analysis, TCR association rates were found to vary across HLA loci, with the most associated TCRs seen for DRB1 alleles and the fewest for HLA-C alleles. V-gene and J-gene trimming of TCR beta chains was associated with a missense DCLRE1C variant in a later genetic analysis, and the association was replicated in an independent cohort. Presence/absence analyses assumed roughly uniform sequencing depth across donors, an assumption that may not hold. Over 15 rarely observed V segments, including chromosome 9 orphons, were excluded from the earlier analysis of almost 600 of the donors because counts were too low. Most TCR sequences were observed very rarely across donors, whereas some public TCRs were present in many individuals. HLA typing was unavailable for some donors at each locus, so association tests used only the typed subset. A cluster of highly shared sequence variants was judged likely to be a technical artifact of the sequencing pipeline. The 87-base-pair reads could not distinguish some IMGT-functional V segments, including TRBV6-2 and TRBV6-3, so those segments were excluded.

The cohort comprised more than 550 healthy bone marrow donors. All cohort members were sampled while nominally healthy, although unrecorded immune exposures were likely present. The donor tested CMV seropositive, placing the donor among the 290 or so seropositive members of the cohort. A peripheral blood sample was provided by each donor, and peripheral blood mononuclear cells were used for TCR beta sequencing. Genomic DNA was extracted from the blood cell samples with the Qiagen DNeasy Blood Extraction Kit. Receptor libraries were prepared by the immunoSEQ multiplex PCR assay. For the multiplex PCR, a mixture combining 60 forward primers for TCR Vbeta segments and 13 reverse primers for TCR Jbeta segments was used. The CDR3 region of rearranged TCR beta genes was amplified from genomic DNA with a multiplex PCR assay. The amplified TCR beta libraries were sequenced on the Illumina HiSeq System as 87-base-pair reads. Per the original workflow: In a later analysis, 77 million or so unique TCR beta chains were counted across the 650 to 750 repertoires, and about 10 million of these chains were shared by at least two donors. Raw reads were error-corrected and collapsed into unique sequences by a nearest-neighbor algorithm in which closely related sequences were merged to remove PCR and sequencing errors. To assign V, D and J gene segments, CDR3 sequences were aligned to IMGT reference sequences. Each retained sequence needed at least a six-nucleotide match to both a V gene segment and a J gene segment. A rearrangement counted as productive if the CDR3 had no stop codons and remained in frame with V and J, and every other rearrangement counted as non-productive. CDR3 was defined according to IMGT convention as the region running from the second conserved V-encoded cysteine to the conserved J-encoded phenylalanine. The earlier analysis of about 560 of the donors excluded any sequence lacking an unambiguous match to a single V gene segment. In an earlier analysis of 587 of the donors, V segments were called functional above 56.7% productive rearrangements and were called segregating when the between-donor standard deviation exceeded 5%. A statistical classification framework was developed to diagnose cytomegalovirus status using the catalog of TCR beta chain sequences. V and J gene assignment, in a later analysis, came from comparing TCR nucleotide sequences with IMGT/GENE-DB human TR gene sequences. The TCRdist pipeline was used in a later analysis to assign CDR3 sequences and most-parsimonious VDJ recombination scenarios. In a later analysis, every TCR beta chain was defined by the combination of its CDR3 amino acid sequence and its V-gene family, and reads without a unique V-gene family were dropped. As a way to deal with suspected cross-contamination and a sequencing artifact, a later analysis dropped hundreds of nucleotide sequences that were highly shared and had low generation probability. In a later analysis, a clonal expansion index was calculated for each public chain from normalized within-repertoire ranks of inferred template counts. In a later analysis, generation probabilities were computed using a VDJ recombination model fitted to out-of-frame rearrangements, and the results were checked against IGoR. A later analysis scored TCR-TCR, TCR-HLA and TCR-CMV co-occurrence with hypergeometric tests, applying a repertoire-size bias correction to TCR pairs. In a later analysis, false discovery rates were estimated by permuting HLA or CMV assignments 20 times. In a later analysis, co-occurring TCRs were grouped with DBSCAN, and TCRdist sequence similarity was added when clustering was performed within HLA-allele-positive subsets. Co-occurrence clustering excluded repertoires with fewer than 30,000 or more than 120,000 public chains, plus five with anomalous nucleotide sharing. Not all clones reach the TCRdb copy of this immuneACCESS table, which keeps in-frame sequences only. Checked studies attribute under half of the gap to unresolved V genes and leave the rest unexplained. V, J and clone size are taken as reported in that table, and D and trimming were inferred from the DNA itself. This sample gives approximately 120,000 clones in total; about 70% of them show up just once. The ten largest clones take up roughly an eighth of the sample.

The germline V gene specifies SGHTA as CDR1 and FQGTGA as CDR2. After removal of 4 bases from V and 6 bases from J, the junction retains 8 bases not matched to a gene. From the cysteine up to the phenylalanine, the CDR3 has a length of 15 residues. Only the CDR3 region is kept as DNA, spanning 45 bases read in frame from base 1. A word on this clone: Its antigen is not yet known. Base qualities were left out, and no much larger clone turns up one base away.

The sample taken for sequencing was PBMCs. This sequence uses TRBV7-3 and TRBJ2-3; 9 of the junction bases match TRBD1. This TCR came from a woman aged 55-70 years in good health and CMV-seropositive. The CDR3 loop reads CASSSTGGRIDTQYF. The DNA sequence follows: TGTGCCAGCAGCTCGACAGGGGGTCGTATTGATACGCAGTATTTT.